This T cell receptor beta chain derives from a study of blood T cell repertoires in COVID-19. Study-level background: The study drew acute and convalescent COVID-19 samples from the United States, Italy and Spain. In each case, the material was cDNA or gDNA derived from T cells, B-cell-depleted T cells, or PBMCs.

As originally analysed: Amplification of reference gene primers provided the estimated nucleated cell counts. Method: immunoSEQ multiplex PCR; TCRdb's copy keeps in-frame clones and lacks some. Clone size and V and J calls were adopted from that table, with D and trimming inferred from the DNA. The table includes 150,000 to 200,000 clones, 88% detected once. CDR1 is SGDLS, CDR2 YYNGEE, per germline. The junction had 8 bases not matched to a gene; V was cut back by 3 bases and J by 4 bases. CDR3 length: 16 amino acids. The count of this clone is one. V and J are TRBV9 and TRBJ1-4; 8 nucleotides match TRBD1. The sequenced material came from peripheral blood. This clonotype was obtained from a man in his 70s with active or convalescent COVID-19. The CDR3 loop is CASSATPGGHNEKLFF. The CDR3 DNA is TGTGCCAGCAGCGCCACCCCAGGGGGCCATAATGAAAAACTGTTTTTT.